These 7 T cell receptor beta chains came from one sample sequenced in a study of cytomegalovirus exposure and HLA in healthy donors. Using immunoSEQ multiplex PCR, the repertoire was profiled, and TCRdb retains in-frame clones only, with some absent. Found here are 130,000 to 150,000 clones, 85% to 90% of them singletons; the top ten hold roughly 9.3%. The sequenced sample was PBMCs. All receptors come from a young woman in good health and CMV-seropositive.

The J gene is TRBJ1-1, the V gene TRBV6-5, with 8 positions matching TRBD1. The CDR3 is made up of 14 amino acids. Germline V gene sequence: CDR1 MNHEY, CDR2 SVGAGI. Germline trimming cut 5 bases from V and 11 bases from J; bases unmatched to any gene: 13. The DNA of the CDR3 is TGTGCCAGCAGTATCACAGGGGGGCAAGGGAGGGCTTTCTTT. This encodes CASSITGGQGRAFF.

V is TRBV5-3 and J is TRBJ2-5, with TRBD1 matching 9 bases. TRBV5-3 is flagged as an ORF with uncertain function. This CDR3 has 17 residues. The J segment lost 1 base and the V segment lost 4 bases, leaving 11 bases of the junction unmatched. The CDR3 sequence: CARSPTRQGDRQETQYF. The CDR3 DNA follows: TGTGCCAGAAGCCCTACTCGACAGGGGGACCGCCAAGAGACCCAGTACTTC.

This rearrangement joins TRBV7-8 to TRBJ1-3, with D perhaps TRBD1 (5 bases). Germline-derived CDR1 and CDR2 are SGHVS and FQNEAQ. The germline V and J ends were trimmed by 2 bases and 2 bases, with 13 bases remaining between them. The CDR3 covers 16 residues. CDR3 DNA: TGTGCCAGCAGCTTAAACCCGGGACTTACTGGAAACACCATATATTTT. Its translation: CASSLNPGLTGNTIYF.

This chain uses TRBV5-4 with TRBJ1-2; D is unclear. CDR1 and CDR2 (germline): SGHNT, YYREEE (reference sequence). V lost 1 base to trimming and J lost 7 bases, with 20 bases between them. This CDR3 is 16 amino acids long. CDR3 amino acids: CASSLWYGSQASGYTF. CDR3 sequence (DNA): TGTGCCAGCAGCTTGTGGTACGGCTCGCAGGCCAGTGGCTACACCTTC.

With regard to this clone: This same CDR3 is encoded by further DNA sequences in the sample. The CDR3: CASSLSGGAYEQYF. In DNA, the CDR3 is TGTGCCAGCAGCCTGAGCGGGGGAGCCTACGAGCAGTACTTC. This chain links TRBV7-2 with TRBJ2-7; 8 bases agree with TRBD2. Germline CDR1 is SGHTA and CDR2 is FQGNSA. CDR3 length: 14 residues. J was trimmed by 2 bases and V by 5 bases; bases with no gene match: 5.

This clone was counted a few times. The chain has TRBV19 and TRBJ2-7; 7 bases fit TRBD2. After removal of 5 bases from V and 3 bases from J, the junction contained 10 bases not matched to a gene. The germline gives CDR1 LNHDA, CDR2 SQIVND (reference sequence). The CDR3 contains 15 residues. CDR3 DNA sequence: TGTGCCAGTAGTGACCTCAGCGGGGACCTCTACGAGCAGTACTTC. Amino acids: CASSDLSGDLYEQYF.

V is TRBV5-1 and J is TRBJ2-3; D remains unclear. V lost 3 bases, J lost 6 bases, and 11 bases lay in between. CDR1 is SGHRS, CDR2 YFSETQ, per germline. This CDR3 region has 13 residues. The CDR3 sequence is CASSSLAGDTQYF. The CDR3 nucleotides read TGCGCCAGCAGCTCATTAGCCGGCGATACGCAGTATTTT.